This T cell receptor beta chain appears in the sequencing data of a study of T cell responses to AZD1222 COVID-19 vaccine. Study-level information: Second-dose schedules of about 4 or about 12 weeks were combined.

With respect to this clone: Its antigen is still unknown.

Using immunoSEQ multiplex PCR, the repertoire was profiled, and TCRdb retains in-frame clones only, with some absent. The sample has 96,000 or so clones, under 90% seen once. Study observations and caveats: Clonal diversity may have been underestimated in mostly white British donors.

The sequences come from peripheral blood, collected on day 0 of AZD1222 vaccination. The source is an adult in good health.

The CDR3 region has the DNA TGTGCCAGCAGCACCTTGACAGGGGGCATTGAAAAACTGTTTTTT. This translates into CASSTLTGGIEKLFF. This rearrangement joins TRBV3-1 (or the pseudogene TRBV3-2) to TRBJ1-4; 10 nucleotides align to TRBD1. CDR3 length equals 15 residues. Trimming at V came to 5 bases and at J to 7 bases, leaving 7 bases not matched to a gene. Germline values: CDR1 LGHDT, CDR2 YNNKEL (reference sequence).